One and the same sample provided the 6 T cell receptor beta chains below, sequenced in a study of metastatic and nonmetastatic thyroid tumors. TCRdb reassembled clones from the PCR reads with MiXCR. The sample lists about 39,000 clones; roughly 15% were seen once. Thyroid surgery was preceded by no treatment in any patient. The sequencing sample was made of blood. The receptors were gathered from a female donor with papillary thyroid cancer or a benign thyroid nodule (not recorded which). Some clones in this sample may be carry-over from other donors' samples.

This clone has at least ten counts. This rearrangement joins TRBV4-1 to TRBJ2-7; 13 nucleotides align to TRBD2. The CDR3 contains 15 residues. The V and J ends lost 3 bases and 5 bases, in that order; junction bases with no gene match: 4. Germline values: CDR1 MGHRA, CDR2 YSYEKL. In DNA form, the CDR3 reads TGCGCCAGCAGCCAGTGGACTAGCGGGAGCAACGAGCAGTACTTC. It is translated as CASSQWTSGSNEQYF.

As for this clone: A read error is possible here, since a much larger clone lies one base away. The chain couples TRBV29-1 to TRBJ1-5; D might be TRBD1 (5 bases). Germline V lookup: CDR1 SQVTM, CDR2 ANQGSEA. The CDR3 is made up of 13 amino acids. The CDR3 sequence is CGVEGTPNQPQHF. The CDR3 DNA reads TGCGGCGTTGAAGGGACGCCGAATCAGCCCCAGCATTTT. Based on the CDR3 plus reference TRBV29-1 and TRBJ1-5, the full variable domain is SAVISQKPSRDICQRGTSLTIQCQVDSQVTMMFWYRQQPGQSLTLIATANQGSEATYESGFVIDKFPISRPNLTFSTLTVSNMSPEDSSIYLCGVEGTPNQPQHFGDGTRLSIL.

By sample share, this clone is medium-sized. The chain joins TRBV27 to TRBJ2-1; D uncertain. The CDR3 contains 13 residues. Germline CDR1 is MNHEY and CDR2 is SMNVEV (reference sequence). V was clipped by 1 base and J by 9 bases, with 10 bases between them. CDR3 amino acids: CASSLFRASEQFF. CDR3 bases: TGTGCCAGCAGTTTATTCCGAGCCAGTGAGCAGTTCTTC.

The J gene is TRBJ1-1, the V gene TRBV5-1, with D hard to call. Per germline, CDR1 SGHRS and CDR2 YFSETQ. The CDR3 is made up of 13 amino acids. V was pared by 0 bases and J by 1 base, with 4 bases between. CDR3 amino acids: CASSLDSNTEAFF. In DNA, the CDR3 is TGCGCCAGCAGCTTGGACTCGAACACTGAAGCTTTCTTT.

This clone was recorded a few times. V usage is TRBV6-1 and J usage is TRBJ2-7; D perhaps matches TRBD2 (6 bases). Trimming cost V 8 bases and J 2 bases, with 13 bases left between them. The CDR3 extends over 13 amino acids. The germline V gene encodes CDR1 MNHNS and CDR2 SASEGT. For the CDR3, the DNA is TGTGCCAGCGGGGGGACCGCTCCCTACGAGCAGTACTTC. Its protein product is CASGGTAPYEQYF.

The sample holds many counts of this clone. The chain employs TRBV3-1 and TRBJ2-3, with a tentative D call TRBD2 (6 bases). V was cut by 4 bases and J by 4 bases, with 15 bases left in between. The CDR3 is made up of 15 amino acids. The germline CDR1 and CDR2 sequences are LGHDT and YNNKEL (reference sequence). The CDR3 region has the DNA TGTGCCAGCAGCCGGAACGCGGGGTCCGCAGATACGCAGTATTTT. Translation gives CASSRNAGSADTQYF.